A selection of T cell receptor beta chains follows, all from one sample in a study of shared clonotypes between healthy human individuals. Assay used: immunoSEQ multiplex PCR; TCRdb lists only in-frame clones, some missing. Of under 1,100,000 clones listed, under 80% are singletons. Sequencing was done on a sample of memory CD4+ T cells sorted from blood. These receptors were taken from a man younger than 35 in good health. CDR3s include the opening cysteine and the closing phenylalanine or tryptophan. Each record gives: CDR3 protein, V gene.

CASSESKAQSHTQYF,TRBV10-1
CASSPSRDFGELFF,TRBV18
CASSPSAGGRSNSPLHF,TRBV7-9
CASSQAGGEDSYEQYF,TRBV16
CASSPAGVDTQYF,TRBV18
CASSVAGVYSNQPQHF,TRBV7-2
CASSLVQGQETQYF,TRBV5-1
CASSLDVRGYNEQFF,TRBV5-1
CASSRGSSYNEQFF,TRBV19
CASSLGRASVPDTQYF,TRBV5-4
CASSPGGGTYNEQFF,TRBV5-1
CASSLTGTYNEQFF,TRBV7-9
CASRVETGVYGYTF,TRBV2
CASSPLLAGGLNEQFF,TRBV18
CASRHVTSGSTNEQFF,TRBV5-1
CASRPGEYYGYTF,TRBV5-5
CASSLASSGGTQETQYF,TRBV11-2
CASKSDRGSFRTDTQYF,TRBV2
CASSPDNRVRNEQFF,TRBV5-1
CASSRLEAGAYEQYF,TRBV5-6